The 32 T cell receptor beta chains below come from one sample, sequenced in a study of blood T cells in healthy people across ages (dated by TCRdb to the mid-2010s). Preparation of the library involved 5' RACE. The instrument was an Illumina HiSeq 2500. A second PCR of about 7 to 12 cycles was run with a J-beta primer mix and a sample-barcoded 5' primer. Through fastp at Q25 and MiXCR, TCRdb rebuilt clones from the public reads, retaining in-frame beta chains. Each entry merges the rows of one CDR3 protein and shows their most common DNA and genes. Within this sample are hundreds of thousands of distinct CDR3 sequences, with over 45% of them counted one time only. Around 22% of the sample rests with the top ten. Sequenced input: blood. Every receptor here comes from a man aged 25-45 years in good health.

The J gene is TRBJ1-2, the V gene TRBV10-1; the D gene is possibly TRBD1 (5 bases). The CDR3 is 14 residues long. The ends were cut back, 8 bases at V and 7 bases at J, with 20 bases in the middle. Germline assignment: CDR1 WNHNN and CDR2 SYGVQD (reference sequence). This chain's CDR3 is CASSQTAKGAGYTF. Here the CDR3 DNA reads TGCGCCAGCTCTCAGACAGCGAAGGGCGCTGGCTACACCTTC.

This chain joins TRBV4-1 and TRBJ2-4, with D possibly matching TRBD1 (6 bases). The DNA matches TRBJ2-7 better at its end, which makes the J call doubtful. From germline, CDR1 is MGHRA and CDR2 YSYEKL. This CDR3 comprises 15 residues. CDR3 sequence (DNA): TGCGCCAGCAGGTCCCTGGACAGTCCCGCCTACGAGCAGTACTTC. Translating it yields CASRSLDSPAYEQYF.

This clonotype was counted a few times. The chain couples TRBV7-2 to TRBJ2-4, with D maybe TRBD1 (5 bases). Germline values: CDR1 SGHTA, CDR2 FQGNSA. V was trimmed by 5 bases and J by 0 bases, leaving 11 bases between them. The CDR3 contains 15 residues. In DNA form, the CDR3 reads TGTGCCAGCAGCCCAGACAGACTAGCCAAAAACATTCAGTACTTC. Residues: CASSPDRLAKNIQYF.

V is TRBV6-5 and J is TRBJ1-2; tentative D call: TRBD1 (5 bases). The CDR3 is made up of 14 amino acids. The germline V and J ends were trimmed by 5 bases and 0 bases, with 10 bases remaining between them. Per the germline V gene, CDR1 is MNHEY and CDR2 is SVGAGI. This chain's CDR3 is CASSPLTANYGYTF. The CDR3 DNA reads TGTGCCAGCAGTCCACTGACAGCTAACTATGGCTACACCTTC.

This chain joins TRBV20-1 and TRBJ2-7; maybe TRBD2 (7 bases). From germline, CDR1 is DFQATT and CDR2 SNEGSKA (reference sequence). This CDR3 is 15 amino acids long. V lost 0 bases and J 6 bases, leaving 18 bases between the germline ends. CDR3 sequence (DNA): TGCAGTGCTAGAGACCTACGAGGGGGGGTAGGCGAGCAGTACTTC. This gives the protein CSARDLRGGVGEQYF.

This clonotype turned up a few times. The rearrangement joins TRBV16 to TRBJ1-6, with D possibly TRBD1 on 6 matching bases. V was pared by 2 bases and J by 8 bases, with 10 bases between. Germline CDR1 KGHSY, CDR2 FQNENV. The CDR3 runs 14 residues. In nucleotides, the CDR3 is TGTGCCAGCAGCCAAAGAACAGGGTATTCACCCCTCCACTTT. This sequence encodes CASSQRTGYSPLHF.

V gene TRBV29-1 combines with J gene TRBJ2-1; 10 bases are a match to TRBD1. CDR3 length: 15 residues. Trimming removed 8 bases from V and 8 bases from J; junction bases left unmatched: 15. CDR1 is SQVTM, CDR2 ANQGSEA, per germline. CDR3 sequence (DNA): TGCAGCTCCCAGAAGGACAGGGGGGTTATGGATGAGCAGTTCTTC. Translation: CSSQKDRGVMDEQFF.

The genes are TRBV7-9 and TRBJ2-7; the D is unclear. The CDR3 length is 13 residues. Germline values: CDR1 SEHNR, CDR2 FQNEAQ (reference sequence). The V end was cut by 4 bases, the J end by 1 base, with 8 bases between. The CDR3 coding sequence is TGTGCCAGCAGCTCTCAGATGTCCTACGAGCAGTACTTC. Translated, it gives CASSSQMSYEQYF. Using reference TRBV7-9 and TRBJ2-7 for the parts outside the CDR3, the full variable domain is DTGVSQNPRHKITKRGQNVTFRCDPISEHNRLYWYRQTLGQGPEFLTYFQNEAQLEKSRLLSDRFSAERPKGSFSTLEIQRTEQGDSAMYLCASSSQMSYEQYFGPGTRLTVT.

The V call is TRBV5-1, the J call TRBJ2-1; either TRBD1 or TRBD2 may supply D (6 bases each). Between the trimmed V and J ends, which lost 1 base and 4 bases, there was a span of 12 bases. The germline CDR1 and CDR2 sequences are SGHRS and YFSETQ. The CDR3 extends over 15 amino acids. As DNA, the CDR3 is TGCGCCAGCAGCTTGTCACAGGGAGGATACAATGAGCAGTTCTTC. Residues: CASSLSQGGYNEQFF.

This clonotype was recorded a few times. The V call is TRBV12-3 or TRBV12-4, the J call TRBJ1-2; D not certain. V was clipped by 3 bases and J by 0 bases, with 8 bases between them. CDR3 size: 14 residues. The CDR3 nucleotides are TGTGCCAGCAGTTTTAGGCCGACTAACTATGGCTACACCTTC. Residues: CASSFRPTNYGYTF.

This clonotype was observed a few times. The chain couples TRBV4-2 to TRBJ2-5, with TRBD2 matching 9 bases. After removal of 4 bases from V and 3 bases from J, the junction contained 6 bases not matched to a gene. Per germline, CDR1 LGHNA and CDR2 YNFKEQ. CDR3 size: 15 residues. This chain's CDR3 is CASSPGIAGEETQYF. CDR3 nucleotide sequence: TGTGCCAGCAGCCCCGGGATAGCGGGGGAAGAGACCCAGTACTTC.

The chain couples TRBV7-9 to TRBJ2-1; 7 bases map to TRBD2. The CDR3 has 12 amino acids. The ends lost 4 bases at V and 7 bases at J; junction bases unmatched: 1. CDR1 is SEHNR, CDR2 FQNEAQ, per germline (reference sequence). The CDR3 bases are TGTGCCAGCAGCTGGACTAGGAATGAGCAGTTCTTC. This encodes CASSWTRNEQFF.

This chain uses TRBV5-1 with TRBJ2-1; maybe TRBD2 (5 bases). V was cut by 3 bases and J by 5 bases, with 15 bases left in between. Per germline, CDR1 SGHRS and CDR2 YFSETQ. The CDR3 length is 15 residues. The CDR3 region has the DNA TGCGCCAGCAGCTATGGGAGCCCACTAAACAATGAGCAGTTCTTC. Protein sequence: CASSYGSPLNNEQFF. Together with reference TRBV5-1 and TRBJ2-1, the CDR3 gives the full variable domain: KAGVTQTPRYLIKTRGQQVTLSCSPISGHRSVSWYQQTPGQGLQFLFEYFSETQRNKGNFPGRFSGRQFSNSRSEMNVSTLELGDSALYLCASSYGSPLNNEQFFGPGTRLTVL.

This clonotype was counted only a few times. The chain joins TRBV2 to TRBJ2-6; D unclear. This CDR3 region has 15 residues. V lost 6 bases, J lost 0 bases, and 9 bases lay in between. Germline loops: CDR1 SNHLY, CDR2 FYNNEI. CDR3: CASRTADSGANVLTF. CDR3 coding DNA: TGTGCCAGCAGGACCGCAGACTCTGGGGCCAACGTCCTGACTTTC.

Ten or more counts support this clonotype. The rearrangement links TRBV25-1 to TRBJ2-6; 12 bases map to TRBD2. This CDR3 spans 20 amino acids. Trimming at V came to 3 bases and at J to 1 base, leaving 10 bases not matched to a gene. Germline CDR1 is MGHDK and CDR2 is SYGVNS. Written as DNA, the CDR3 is TGTGCCAGCAGTGATACGACTAGCGGGGGAGTGGGTTCTGGGGCCAACGTCCTGACTTTC. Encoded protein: CASSDTTSGGVGSGANVLTF.

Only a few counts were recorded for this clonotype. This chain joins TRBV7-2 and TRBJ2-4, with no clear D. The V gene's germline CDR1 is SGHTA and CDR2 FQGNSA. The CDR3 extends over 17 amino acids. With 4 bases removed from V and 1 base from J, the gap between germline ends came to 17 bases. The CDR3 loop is CASSSISGGRAKNIQYF. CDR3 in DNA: TGTGCCAGCAGCTCCATCTCGGGTGGCCGGGCCAAAAACATTCAGTACTTC. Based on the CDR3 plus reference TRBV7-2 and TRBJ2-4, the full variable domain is GAGVSQSPSNKVTEKGKDVELRCDPISGHTALYWYRQSLGQGLEFLIYFQGNSAPDKSGLPSDRFSAERTGGSVSTLTIQRTQQEDSAVYLCASSSISGGRAKNIQYFGAGTRLSVL.

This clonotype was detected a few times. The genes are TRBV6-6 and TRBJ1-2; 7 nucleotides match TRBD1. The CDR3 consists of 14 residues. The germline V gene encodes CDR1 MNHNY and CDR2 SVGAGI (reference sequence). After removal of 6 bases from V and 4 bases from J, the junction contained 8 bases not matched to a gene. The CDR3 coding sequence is TGTGCCAGCAGCTTGACAGGGAACCCCTATGGCTACACCTTC. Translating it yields CASSLTGNPYGYTF.

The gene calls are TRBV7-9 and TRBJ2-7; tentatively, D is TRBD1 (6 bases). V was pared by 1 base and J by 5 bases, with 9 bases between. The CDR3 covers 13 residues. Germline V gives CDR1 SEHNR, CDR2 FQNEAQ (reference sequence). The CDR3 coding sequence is TGTGCCAGCAGCTTAGACAGGGCGGACGAGCAGTACTTC. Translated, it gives CASSLDRADEQYF.

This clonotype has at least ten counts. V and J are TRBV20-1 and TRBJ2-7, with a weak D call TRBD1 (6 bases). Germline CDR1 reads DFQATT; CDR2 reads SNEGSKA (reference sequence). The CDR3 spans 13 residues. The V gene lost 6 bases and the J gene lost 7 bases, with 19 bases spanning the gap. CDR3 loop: CSARGHFIGEQYF. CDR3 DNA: TGCAGTGCCCGGGGACACTTTATCGGGGAGCAGTACTTC.

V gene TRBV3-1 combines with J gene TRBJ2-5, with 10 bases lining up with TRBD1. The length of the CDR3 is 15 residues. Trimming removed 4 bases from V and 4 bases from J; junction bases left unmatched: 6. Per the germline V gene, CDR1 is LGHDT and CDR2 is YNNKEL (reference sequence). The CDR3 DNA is TGTGCCAGCAGCCCTGACGGGACAGGGGTAGAGACCCAGTACTTC. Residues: CASSPDGTGVETQYF.

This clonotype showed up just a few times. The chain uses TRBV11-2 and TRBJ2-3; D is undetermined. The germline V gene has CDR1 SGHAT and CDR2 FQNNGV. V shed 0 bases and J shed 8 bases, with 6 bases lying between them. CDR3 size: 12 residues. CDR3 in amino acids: CASSLDPGTQYF. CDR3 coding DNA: TGTGCCAGCAGCTTAGACCCCGGTACGCAGTATTTT. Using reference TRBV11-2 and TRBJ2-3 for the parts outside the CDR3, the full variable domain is EAGVAQSPRYKIIEKRQSVAFWCNPISGHATLYWYQQILGQGPKLLIQFQNNGVVDDSQLPKDRFSAERLKGVDSTLKIQPAKLEDSAVYLCASSLDPGTQYFGPGTRLTVL.

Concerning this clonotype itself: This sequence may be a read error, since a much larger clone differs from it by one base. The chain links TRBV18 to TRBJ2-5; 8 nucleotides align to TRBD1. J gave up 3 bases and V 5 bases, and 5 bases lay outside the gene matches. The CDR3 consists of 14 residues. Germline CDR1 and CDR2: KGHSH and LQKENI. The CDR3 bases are TGTGCCAGCTCAACGGACAGGGTGAAAGAGACCCAGTACTTC. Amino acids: CASSTDRVKETQYF. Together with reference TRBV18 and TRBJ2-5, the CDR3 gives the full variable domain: NAGVMQNPRHLVRRRGQEARLRCSPMKGHSHVYWYRQLPEEGLKFMVYLQKENIIDESGMPKERFSAEFPKEGPSILRIQQVVRGDSAAYFCASSTDRVKETQYFGPGTRLLVL.

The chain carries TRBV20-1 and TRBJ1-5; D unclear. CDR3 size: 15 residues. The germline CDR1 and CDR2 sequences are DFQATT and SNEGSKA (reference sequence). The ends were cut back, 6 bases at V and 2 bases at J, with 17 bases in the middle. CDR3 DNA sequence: TGCAGTGCACAAAAAAGGACCGTCGGCAATCAGCCCCAGCATTTT. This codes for CSAQKRTVGNQPQHF.

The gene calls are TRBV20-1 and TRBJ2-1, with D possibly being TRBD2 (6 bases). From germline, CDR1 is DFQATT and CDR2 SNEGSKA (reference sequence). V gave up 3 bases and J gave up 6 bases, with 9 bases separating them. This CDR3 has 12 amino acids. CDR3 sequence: CSARREVNEQFF. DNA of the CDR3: TGCAGTGCTAGGAGGGAGGTCAATGAGCAGTTCTTC.

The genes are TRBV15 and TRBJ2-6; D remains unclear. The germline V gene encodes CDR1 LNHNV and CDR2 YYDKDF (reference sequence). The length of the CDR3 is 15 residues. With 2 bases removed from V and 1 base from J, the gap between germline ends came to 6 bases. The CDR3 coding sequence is TGTGCCACCAGCAGATCCGTATCTGGGGCCAACGTCCTGACTTTC. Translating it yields CATSRSVSGANVLTF.

The DNA of the CDR3 is TGCAGTGCTAGTGGGGTAACTAGCCCAGGCTACGAGCAGTACTTC. Protein product: CSASGVTSPGYEQYF. V is TRBV20-1 and J is TRBJ2-7, with a possible D match to TRBD2 (6 bases). The CDR3 has 15 amino acids. Per germline, CDR1 DFQATT and CDR2 SNEGSKA (reference sequence). The V gene lost 3 bases and the J gene lost 3 bases, with 18 bases spanning the gap.

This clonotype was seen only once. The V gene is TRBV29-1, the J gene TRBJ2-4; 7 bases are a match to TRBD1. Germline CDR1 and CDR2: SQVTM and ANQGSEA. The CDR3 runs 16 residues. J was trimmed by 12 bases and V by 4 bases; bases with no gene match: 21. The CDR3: CSVGDSAPVSGSTQYF. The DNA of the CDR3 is TGCAGCGTTGGGGACAGCGCCCCTGTAAGTGGATCCACTCAGTACTTC.

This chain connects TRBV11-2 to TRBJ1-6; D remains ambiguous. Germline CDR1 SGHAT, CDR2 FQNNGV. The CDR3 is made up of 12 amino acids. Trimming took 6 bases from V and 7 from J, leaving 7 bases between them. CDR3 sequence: CASRTRNSPLHF. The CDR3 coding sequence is TGTGCCAGCAGAACGAGAAATTCACCCCTCCACTTT. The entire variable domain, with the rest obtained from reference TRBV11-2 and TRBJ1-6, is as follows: EAGVAQSPRYKIIEKRQSVAFWCNPISGHATLYWYQQILGQGPKLLIQFQNNGVVDDSQLPKDRFSAERLKGVDSTLKIQPAKLEDSAVYLCASRTRNSPLHFGNGTRLTVT.

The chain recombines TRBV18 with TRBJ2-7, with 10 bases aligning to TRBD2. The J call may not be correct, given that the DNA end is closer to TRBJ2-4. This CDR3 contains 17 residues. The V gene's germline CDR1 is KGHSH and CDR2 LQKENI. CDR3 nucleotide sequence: TGTGCCAGCTCACCCACTAGCGGGAACCCAGATAAAAACATTCAGTACTTC. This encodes CASSPTSGNPDKNIQYF.

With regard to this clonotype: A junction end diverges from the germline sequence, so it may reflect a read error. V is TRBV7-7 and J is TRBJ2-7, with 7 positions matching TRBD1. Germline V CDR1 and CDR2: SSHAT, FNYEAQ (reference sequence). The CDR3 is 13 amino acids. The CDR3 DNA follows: TGTGCTAGCAGCCAGACCAGGGGGTCCGAGCAGTACTTC. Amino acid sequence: CASSQTRGSEQYF.

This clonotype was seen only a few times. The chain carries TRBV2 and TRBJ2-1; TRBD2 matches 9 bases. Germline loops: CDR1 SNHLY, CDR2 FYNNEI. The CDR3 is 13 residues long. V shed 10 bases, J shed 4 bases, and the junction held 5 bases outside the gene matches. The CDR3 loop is CATRTSAYNEQFF. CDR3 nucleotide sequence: TGTGCCACCCGGACTAGCGCATACAATGAGCAGTTCTTC.

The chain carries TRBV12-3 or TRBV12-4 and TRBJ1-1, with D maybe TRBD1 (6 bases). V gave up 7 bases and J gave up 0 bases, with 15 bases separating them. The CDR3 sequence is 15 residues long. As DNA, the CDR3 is TGTGCCAGCACCGGGGGGGGGACAATGAACACTGAAGCTTTCTTT. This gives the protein CASTGGGTMNTEAFF.